Following are 13 T cell receptor beta chains from one sample sequenced in a study of beta chain features in type 1 diabetes (dated by TCRdb to the late 2010s). The library was generated by the immunoSEQ multiplex PCR assay. All of the isolated RNA was reverse transcribed with the High Capacity cDNA Reverse Transcription Kit, so expressed TCRB transcripts were sequenced. TCRdb retrieved this table from immuneACCESS and kept in-frame rearrangements only. Not all clones are present; in checked studies, unresolved V genes account for under half, and no reason is known for the remainder. In all, the sample holds some 410,000 clones, and roughly 11% of those were seen once. Approximately 0.045% of the sample comes from the top ten. The sequencing sample was made of naive CD4+ T cells from blood. Interpreted using the paper, the cell subset or site label stands for: true naive CD4+ T cells. The receptors come from a woman aged 18 to 35 in good health.

The V gene is TRBV29-1, the J gene TRBJ1-2; 7 bases align to TRBD1. The CDR3 extends over 16 amino acids. CDR1 and CDR2 from the germline V gene are SQVTM and ANQGSEA. The trim removed 1 base at V and 6 bases at J, leaving 14 bases unmatched. CDR3 protein: CSVEVLWTGGKDGYTF. CDR3 sequence (DNA): TGCAGCGTTGAAGTATTGTGGACAGGAGGGAAGGATGGCTACACCTTC. Together with reference TRBV29-1 and TRBJ1-2, the CDR3 gives the full variable domain: SAVISQKPSRDICQRGTSLTIQCQVDSQVTMMFWYRQQPGQSLTLIATANQGSEATYESGFVIDKFPISRPNLTFSTLTVSNMSPEDSSIYLCSVEVLWTGGKDGYTFGSGTRLTVV.

The genes are TRBV6-5 and TRBJ2-7, with TRBD2 matching 8 bases. The CDR3 loop spans 14 amino acids. Trimming cost V 6 bases and J 10 bases; bases outside gene matches: 14. Germline CDR1 and CDR2: MNHEY and SVGAGI. This chain's CDR3 is CASRPPGGRYFQYF. The DNA of the CDR3 is TGTGCCAGCAGACCGCCCGGCGGGAGGTACTTCCAGTACTTC.

In this sample, this clone turned up a few times. The chain employs TRBV30 and TRBJ2-3, with TRBD2 as a possible D gene (5 bases). The CDR3 spans 15 residues. CDR1 is GTSNPN and CDR2 is SVGIG in the germline V gene (reference sequence). V lost 0 bases and J lost 1, with 11 bases in between. Here the CDR3 reads CAWSVGGGGTDTQYF. As DNA, the CDR3 is TGTGCCTGGAGTGTAGGAGGAGGTGGCACAGATACGCAGTATTTT. Full variable domain (rest looked up from reference TRBV30 and TRBJ2-3): SQTIHQWPATLVQPVGSPLSLECTVEGTSNPNLYWYRQAAGRGLQLLFYSVGIGQISSEVPQNLSASRPQDRQFILSSKKLLLSDSGFYLCAWSVGGGGTDTQYFGPGTRLTVL.

The chain combines TRBV29-1 with TRBJ2-1, with 8 positions matching TRBD1. Germline CDR1 is SQVTM and CDR2 is ANQGSEA. The CDR3 covers 14 residues. V trimming: 4 bases; J trimming: 7 bases; junction bases outside the gene matches: 9. The CDR3 sequence is CSVVVRGPENEQFF. CDR3 nucleotide sequence: TGCAGCGTTGTGGTCAGGGGGCCGGAAAATGAGCAGTTCTTC.

The V call is TRBV5-1, the J call TRBJ1-5; 9 bases fit TRBD1. Trimming at V came to 3 bases and at J to 0 bases, leaving 4 bases not matched to a gene. There are 16 residues in the CDR3. Per the germline V gene, CDR1 is SGHRS and CDR2 is YFSETQ. In DNA form, the CDR3 reads TGCGCCAGCAGCTCCGGGACAGGGAATAGCAATCAGCCCCAGCATTTT. Its protein product is CASSSGTGNSNQPQHF.

This rearrangement joins TRBV7-3 to TRBJ2-5; D is perhaps TRBD1 (6 bases). The V gene's germline CDR1 is SGHTA and CDR2 FQGTGA. Trimming stripped 3 bases from V and 1 base from J, with 9 bases between. This CDR3 contains 14 residues. The CDR3 region is CASSFGGVQETQYF. The CDR3, as DNA: TGTGCCAGCAGCTTTGGGGGCGTCCAAGAGACCCAGTACTTC.

The DNA of the CDR3 is TGTGCCAGCAGCTTAGAGAACACCGGGGAGCTGTTTTTT. Translation gives CASSLENTGELFF. This rearrangement joins TRBV7-3 to TRBJ2-2; the D is unclear. Germline V gene sequence: CDR1 SGHTA, CDR2 FQGTGA. The CDR3 is 13 residues long. The V gene lost 2 bases and the J gene lost 1 base, with 2 bases spanning the gap.

This clone showed up just a few times. The chain couples TRBV29-1 to TRBJ1-3; perhaps TRBD1 as D (6 bases). The germline V gene has CDR1 SQVTM and CDR2 ANQGSEA. There are 17 residues in the CDR3. Trimming stripped 6 bases from V and 2 bases from J, with 23 bases between. CDR3 loop: CSVTGAPSGRAGNTIYF. Written as DNA, the CDR3 is TGCAGCGTCACGGGGGCTCCGTCAGGTCGTGCTGGAAACACCATATATTTT.

In this sample, this clone turned up a few times. The CDR3 DNA follows: TGCGCCAGCAGACTGACAGCGGGAGTGACGGATACGCAGTATTTT. Translation gives CASRLTAGVTDTQYF. The chain joins TRBV5-1 to TRBJ2-3, with 8 bases aligning to TRBD2. After removal of 5 bases from V and 6 bases from J, the junction contained 11 bases not matched to a gene. The CDR3 spans 15 residues. Germline CDR1 and CDR2: SGHRS and YFSETQ.

The CDR3 nucleotides are TGTGCCAGCAGCTTGGGACTCCCGCGGGGGCCTGAGCAGTTCTTC. It encodes CASSLGLPRGPEQFF. The V call is TRBV2, the J call TRBJ2-1; tentative D call: TRBD2 (7 bases). CDR1 and CDR2 (germline): SNHLY, FYNNEI. The CDR3 length is 15 residues. V lost 6 bases to trimming and J lost 9 bases, with 21 bases between them.

The chain is built from TRBV7-9 and TRBJ2-1; 11 bases match TRBD1. The ends lost 8 bases at V and 8 bases at J; junction bases unmatched: 17. Per the germline V gene, CDR1 is SEHNR and CDR2 is FQNEAQ (reference sequence). CDR3 length: 17 amino acids. The CDR3 nucleotides are TGTGCCAGCCGCATTCGGAACCGGGACAGGGGGAATGATGAGCAGTTCTTC. Its translation: CASRIRNRDRGNDEQFF.

The chain recombines TRBV6-1 with TRBJ2-1; the match to TRBD2 covers 10 bases. CDR1 is MNHNS and CDR2 is SASEGT in the germline V gene. V dropped 2 bases and J dropped 7; count of bases not matched to a gene: 14. There are 18 residues in the CDR3. CDR3 region: CASSERWTSGQNRNEQFF. For the CDR3, the DNA is TGTGCCAGCAGTGAACGGTGGACTAGCGGCCAGAACCGAAATGAGCAGTTCTTC.

The sample holds a few counts of this clone. The chain's CDR3 is CASSPVGFQETQYF. The CDR3 bases are TGTGCCAGCAGCCCGGTAGGGTTCCAGGAGACCCAGTACTTC. V gene TRBV7-2 combines with J gene TRBJ2-5; the D is unclear. The germline V and J ends were trimmed by 5 bases and 5 bases, with 15 bases remaining between them. This CDR3 is 14 amino acids long. Germline values: CDR1 SGHTA, CDR2 FQGNSA.